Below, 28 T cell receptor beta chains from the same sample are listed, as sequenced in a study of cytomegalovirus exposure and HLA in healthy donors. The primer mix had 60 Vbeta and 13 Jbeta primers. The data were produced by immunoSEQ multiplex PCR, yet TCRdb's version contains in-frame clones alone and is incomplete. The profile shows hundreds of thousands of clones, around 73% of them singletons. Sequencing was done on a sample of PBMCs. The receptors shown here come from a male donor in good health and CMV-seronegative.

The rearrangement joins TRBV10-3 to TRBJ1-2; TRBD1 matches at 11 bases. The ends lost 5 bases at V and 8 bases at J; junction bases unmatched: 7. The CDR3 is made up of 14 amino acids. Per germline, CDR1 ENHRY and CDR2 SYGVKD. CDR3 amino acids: CAISPGQGAFGYTF. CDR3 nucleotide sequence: TGTGCCATCAGTCCCGGACAGGGGGCGTTCGGCTACACCTTC.

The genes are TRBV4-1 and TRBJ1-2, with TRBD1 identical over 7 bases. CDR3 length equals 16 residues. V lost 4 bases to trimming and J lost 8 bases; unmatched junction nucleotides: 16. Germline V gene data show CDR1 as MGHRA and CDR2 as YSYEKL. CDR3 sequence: CASSLGTALSFTGYTF. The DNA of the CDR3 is TGCGCCAGCAGCCTGGGGACAGCTCTATCGTTTACCGGCTACACCTTC.

CDR3 in amino acids: CASSRGRVHQPQHF. The DNA for the CDR3 is TGTGCCAGCAGTCGAGGGAGGGTTCACCAGCCCCAGCATTTT. The chain recombines TRBV28 with TRBJ1-5; unclear D gene. CDR3 length equals 14 residues. From germline, CDR1 is MDHEN and CDR2 SYDVKM. The germline V and J ends were trimmed by 5 bases and 7 bases, with 15 bases remaining between them.

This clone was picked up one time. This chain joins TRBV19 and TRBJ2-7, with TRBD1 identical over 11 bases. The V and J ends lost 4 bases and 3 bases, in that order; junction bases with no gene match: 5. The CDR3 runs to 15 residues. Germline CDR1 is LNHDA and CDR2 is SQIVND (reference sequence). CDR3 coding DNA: TGTGCCAGTAGTAGATCCGGGACAGGGGGCTACGAGCAGTACTTC. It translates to CASSRSGTGGYEQYF.

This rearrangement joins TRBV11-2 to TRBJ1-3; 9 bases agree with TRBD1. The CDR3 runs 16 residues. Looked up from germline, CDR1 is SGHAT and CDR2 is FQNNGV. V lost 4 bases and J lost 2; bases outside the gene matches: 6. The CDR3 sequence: CASSSYRGLTGNTIYF. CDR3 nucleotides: TGTGCCAGCAGCTCATACAGGGGGCTGACTGGAAACACCATATATTTT.

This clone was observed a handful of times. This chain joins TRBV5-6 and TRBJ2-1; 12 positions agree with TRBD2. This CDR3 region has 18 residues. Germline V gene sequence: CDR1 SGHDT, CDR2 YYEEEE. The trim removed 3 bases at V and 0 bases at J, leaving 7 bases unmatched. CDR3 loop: CASSSGLAGRSSYNEQFF. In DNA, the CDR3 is TGTGCCAGCAGCTCTGGACTAGCGGGAAGGTCCTCCTACAATGAGCAGTTCTTC.

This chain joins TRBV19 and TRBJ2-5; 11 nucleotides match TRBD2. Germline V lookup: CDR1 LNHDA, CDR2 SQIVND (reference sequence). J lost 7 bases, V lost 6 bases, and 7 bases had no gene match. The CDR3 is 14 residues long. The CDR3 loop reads CASRNLAGGGTQYF. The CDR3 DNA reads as TGTGCCAGTAGGAACCTAGCGGGAGGCGGGACCCAGTACTTC. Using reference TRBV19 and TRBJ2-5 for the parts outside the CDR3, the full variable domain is DGGITQSPKYLFRKEGQNVTLSCEQNLNHDAMYWYRQDPGQGLRLIYYSQIVNDFQKGDIAEGYSVSREKKESFPLTVTSAQKNPTAFYLCASRNLAGGGTQYFGPGTRLLVL.

CDR3 amino acids: CASSQRGRSPYEQYF. The CDR3 DNA reads TGTGCCAGCAGTCAAAGAGGGAGGTCCCCCTACGAGCAGTACTTC. This chain joins TRBV27 and TRBJ2-7; D possibly corresponds to TRBD2 (6 bases). CDR1 MNHEY and CDR2 SMNVEV come from the germline V gene (reference sequence). Trimming removed 5 bases from V and 2 bases from J, with 16 bases in between. The CDR3 runs to 15 residues.

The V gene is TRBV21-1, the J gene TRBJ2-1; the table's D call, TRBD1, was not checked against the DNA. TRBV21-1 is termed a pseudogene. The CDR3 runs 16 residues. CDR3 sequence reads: CASSKVDRGENDEQFF. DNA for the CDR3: TGTGCCAGCAGCAAAGTTGACAGGGGGGAGAACGATGAGCAGTTCTTC.

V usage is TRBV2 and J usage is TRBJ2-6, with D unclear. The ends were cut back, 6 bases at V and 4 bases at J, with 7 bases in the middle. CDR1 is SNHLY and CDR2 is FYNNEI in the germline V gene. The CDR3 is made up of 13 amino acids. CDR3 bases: TGTGCCAGCAGCTACTCGGGGGCCAACGTCCTGACTTTC. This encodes CASSYSGANVLTF. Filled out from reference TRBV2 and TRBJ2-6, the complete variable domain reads EPEVTQTPSHQVTQMGQEVILRCVPISNHLYFYWYRQILGQKVEFLVSFYNNEISEKSEIFDDQFSVERPDGSNFTLKIRSTKLEDSAMYFCASSYSGANVLTFGAGSRLTVL.

The chain's CDR3 is CASSIAPLGGVEAFF. In DNA, the CDR3 is TGTGCCAGTAGTATAGCCCCTTTGGGAGGAGTTGAAGCTTTCTTT. The V gene is TRBV19, the J gene TRBJ1-1; no firm D call. This CDR3 spans 15 amino acids. With 1 base removed from V and 7 bases from J, the gap between germline ends came to 16 bases. In germline, CDR1 is LNHDA, CDR2 SQIVND (reference sequence).

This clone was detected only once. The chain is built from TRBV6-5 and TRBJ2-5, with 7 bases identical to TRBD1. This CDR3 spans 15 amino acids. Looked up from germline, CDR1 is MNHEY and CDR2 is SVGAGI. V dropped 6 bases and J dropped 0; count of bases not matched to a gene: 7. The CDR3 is CASSQTGTYQETQYF. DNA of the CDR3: TGTGCCAGCAGCCAGACAGGGACGTACCAAGAGACCCAGTACTTC.

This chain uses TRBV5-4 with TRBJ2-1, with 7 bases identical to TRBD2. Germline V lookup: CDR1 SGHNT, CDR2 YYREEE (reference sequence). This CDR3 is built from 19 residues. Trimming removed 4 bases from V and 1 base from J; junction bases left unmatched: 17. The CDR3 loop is CASSEEDTWREISYNEQFF. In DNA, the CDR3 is TGTGCCAGCAGCGAGGAGGATACGTGGCGGGAGATTTCCTACAATGAGCAGTTCTTC. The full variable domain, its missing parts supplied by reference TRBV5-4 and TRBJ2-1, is ETGVTQSPTHLIKTRGQQVTLRCSSQSGHNTVSWYQQALGQGPQFIFQYYREEENGRGNFPPRFSGLQFPNYSSELNVNALELDDSALYLCASSEEDTWREISYNEQFFGPGTRLTVL.

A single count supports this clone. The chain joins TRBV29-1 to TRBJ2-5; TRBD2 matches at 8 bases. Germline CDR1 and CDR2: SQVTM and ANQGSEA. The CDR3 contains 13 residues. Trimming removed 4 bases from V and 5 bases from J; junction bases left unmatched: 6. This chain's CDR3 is CSVGSGNWETQYF. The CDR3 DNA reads TGCAGCGTTGGTAGCGGGAACTGGGAGACCCAGTACTTC.

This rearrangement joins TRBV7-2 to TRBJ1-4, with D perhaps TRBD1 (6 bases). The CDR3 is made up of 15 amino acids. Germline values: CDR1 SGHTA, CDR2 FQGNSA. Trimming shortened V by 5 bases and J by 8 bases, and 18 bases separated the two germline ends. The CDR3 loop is CASSPQGGPVEKLFF. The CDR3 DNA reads TGTGCCAGCAGCCCACAGGGCGGGCCGGTGGAAAAACTGTTTTTT.

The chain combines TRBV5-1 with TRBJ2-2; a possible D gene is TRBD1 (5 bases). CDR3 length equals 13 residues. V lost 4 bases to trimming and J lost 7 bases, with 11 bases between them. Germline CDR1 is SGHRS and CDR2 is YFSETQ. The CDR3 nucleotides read TGCGCCAGCAGCCCGCTCGGACACGGGGAGCTGTTTTTT. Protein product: CASSPLGHGELFF.

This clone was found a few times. DNA for the CDR3: TGTGCCAGTACTGTCTTCCGAGATTCTTGGGCCAACGTCCTGACTTTC. It yields the protein CASTVFRDSWANVLTF. The genes are TRBV19 and TRBJ2-6; D is undetermined. CDR1 is LNHDA, CDR2 SQIVND, per germline (reference sequence). The CDR3 is 16 residues long. Trimming stripped 7 bases from V and 5 bases from J, with 18 bases between.

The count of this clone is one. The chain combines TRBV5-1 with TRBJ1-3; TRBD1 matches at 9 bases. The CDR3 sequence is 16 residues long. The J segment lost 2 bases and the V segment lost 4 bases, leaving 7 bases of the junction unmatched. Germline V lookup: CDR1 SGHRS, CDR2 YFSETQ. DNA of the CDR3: TGCGCCAGCAGCGTCGGGACAGGGATTACTGGAAACACCATATATTTT. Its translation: CASSVGTGITGNTIYF.

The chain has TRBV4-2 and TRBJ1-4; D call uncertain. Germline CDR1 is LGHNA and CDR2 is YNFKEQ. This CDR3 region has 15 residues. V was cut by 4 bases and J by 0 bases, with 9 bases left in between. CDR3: CASSPRVATNEKLFF. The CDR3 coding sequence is TGTGCCAGCAGCCCCCGGGTGGCAACTAATGAAAAACTGTTTTTT.

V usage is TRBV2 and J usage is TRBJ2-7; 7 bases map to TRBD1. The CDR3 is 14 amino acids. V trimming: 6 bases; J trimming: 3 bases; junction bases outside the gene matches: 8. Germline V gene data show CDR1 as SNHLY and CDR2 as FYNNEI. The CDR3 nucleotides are TGTGCCAGCAGAGATCCGGGACAGTACTACGAGCAGTACTTC. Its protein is CASRDPGQYYEQYF.

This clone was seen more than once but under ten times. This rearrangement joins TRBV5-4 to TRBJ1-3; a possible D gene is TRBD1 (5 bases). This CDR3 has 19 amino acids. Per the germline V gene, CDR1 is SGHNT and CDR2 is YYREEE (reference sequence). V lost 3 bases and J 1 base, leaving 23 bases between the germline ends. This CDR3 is CASSSRGALGLLSGNTIYF. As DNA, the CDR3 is TGTGCCAGCAGCTCCCGTGGGGCCCTCGGCTTGTTATCTGGAAACACCATATATTTT.

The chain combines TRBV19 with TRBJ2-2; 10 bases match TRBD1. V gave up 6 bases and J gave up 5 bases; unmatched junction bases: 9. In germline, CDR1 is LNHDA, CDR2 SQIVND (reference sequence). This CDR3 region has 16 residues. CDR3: CASSPTGGAGTGELFF. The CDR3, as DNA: TGTGCCAGTAGCCCGACAGGGGGCGCGGGTACCGGGGAGCTGTTTTTT. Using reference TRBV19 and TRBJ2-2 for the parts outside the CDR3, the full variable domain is DGGITQSPKYLFRKEGQNVTLSCEQNLNHDAMYWYRQDPGQGLRLIYYSQIVNDFQKGDIAEGYSVSREKKESFPLTVTSAQKNPTAFYLCASSPTGGAGTGELFFGEGSRLTVL.

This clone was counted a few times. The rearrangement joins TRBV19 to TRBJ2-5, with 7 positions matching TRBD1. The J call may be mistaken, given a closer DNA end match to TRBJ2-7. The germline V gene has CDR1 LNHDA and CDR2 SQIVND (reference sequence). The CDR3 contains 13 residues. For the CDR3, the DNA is TGTGCCAGTAGTACAGGACAGGACTACGAGCAGTACTTC. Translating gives CASSTGQDYEQYF.

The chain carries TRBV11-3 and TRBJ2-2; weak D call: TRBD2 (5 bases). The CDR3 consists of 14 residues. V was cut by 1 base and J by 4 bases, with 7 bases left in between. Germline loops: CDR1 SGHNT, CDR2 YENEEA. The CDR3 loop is CASSLGAGTGELFF. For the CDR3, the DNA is TGTGCCAGCAGCTTAGGGGCGGGCACCGGGGAGCTGTTTTTT.

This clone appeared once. Here the CDR3 DNA reads TGTGCCAGCAGGGGGGGACAGACCTATGGCTACACCTTC. Residues: CASRGGQTYGYTF. The chain uses TRBV7-9 and TRBJ1-2, with TRBD1 matching 7 bases. Germline assignment: CDR1 SEHNR and CDR2 FQNEAQ (reference sequence). Trimming removed 6 bases from V and 4 bases from J; junction bases left unmatched: 5. The CDR3 extends over 13 amino acids.

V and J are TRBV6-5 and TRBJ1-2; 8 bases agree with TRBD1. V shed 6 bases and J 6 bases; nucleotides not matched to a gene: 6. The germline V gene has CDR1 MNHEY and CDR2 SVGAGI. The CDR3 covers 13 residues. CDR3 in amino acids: CASSLTGGNGYTF. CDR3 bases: TGTGCCAGCAGCCTAACAGGGGGAAATGGCTACACCTTC.

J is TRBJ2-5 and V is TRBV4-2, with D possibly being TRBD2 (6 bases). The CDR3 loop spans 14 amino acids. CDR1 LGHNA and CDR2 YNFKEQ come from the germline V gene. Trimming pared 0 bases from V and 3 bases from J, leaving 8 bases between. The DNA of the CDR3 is TGTGCCAGCAGCCAAGACGGCGGGAAAGAGACCCAGTACTTC. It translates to CASSQDGGKETQYF.

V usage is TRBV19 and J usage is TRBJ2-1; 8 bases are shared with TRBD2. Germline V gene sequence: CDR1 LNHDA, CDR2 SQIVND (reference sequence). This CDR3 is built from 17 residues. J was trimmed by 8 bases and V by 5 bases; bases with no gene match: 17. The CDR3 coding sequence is TGTGCCAGTAGTCTATTCGGGAGCGGGAGAGGAAGCCATGAGCAGTTCTTC. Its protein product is CASSLFGSGRGSHEQFF.